Sequencing of this T cell receptor beta chain was carried out in a study of blood T cells in healthy people across ages. Findings and caveats of the study: Higher naive T cell percentage went strongly together with higher TCR beta diversity. In long-lived donors, naive CD4+ cell counts and diversity exceeded those of aged donors.

The table lists this clonotype with a few counts. As yet, its antigen is unknown. This CDR3 is built from 17 residues. V lost 4 bases, J lost 0 bases, and 8 bases stayed unmatched. Germline CDR1 and CDR2: SGHRS and YFSETQ. Per individual sample, total RNA of at least 5.5 micrograms was extracted. Combining a sample-barcoded 5' primer with a J-beta primer mix, a second PCR ran for about 7 to 11 cycles. Researchers report that a template-switch adaptor with 12 random nucleotides tagged each cDNA molecule. Each CDR3 protein is one row after TCRdb ran MiXCR on the 5' RACE reads. The table includes about 1,400,000 distinct CDR3 sequences, around 59% detected once.

This receptor was taken from a man in his late teens or twenties in good health. This sequence joins TRBV5-1 and TRBJ2-2; 8 bases are a match to TRBD1. Source material: blood. CDR3 loop: CASSVLPGQANTGELFF. Here the CDR3 DNA reads TGCGCCAGCAGCGTGCTCCCGGGACAGGCGAACACCGGGGAGCTGTTTTTT.